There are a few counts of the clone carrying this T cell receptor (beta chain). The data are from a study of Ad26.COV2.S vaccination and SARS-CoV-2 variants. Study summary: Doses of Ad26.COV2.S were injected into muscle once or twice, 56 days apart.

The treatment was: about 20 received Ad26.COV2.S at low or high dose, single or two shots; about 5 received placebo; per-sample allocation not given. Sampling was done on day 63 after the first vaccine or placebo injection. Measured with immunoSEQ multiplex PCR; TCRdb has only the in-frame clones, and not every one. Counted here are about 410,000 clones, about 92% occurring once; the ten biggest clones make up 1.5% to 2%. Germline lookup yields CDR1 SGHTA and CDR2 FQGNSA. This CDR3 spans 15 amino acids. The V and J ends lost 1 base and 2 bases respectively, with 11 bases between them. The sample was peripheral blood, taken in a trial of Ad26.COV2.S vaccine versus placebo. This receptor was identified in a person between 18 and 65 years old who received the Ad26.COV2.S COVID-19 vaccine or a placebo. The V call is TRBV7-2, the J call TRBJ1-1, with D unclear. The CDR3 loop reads CASSLVATSNTEAFF. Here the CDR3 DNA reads TGTGCCAGCAGCTTAGTAGCCACGTCTAACACTGAAGCTTTCTTT.